The next 25 T cell receptor beta chains were all read from a single sample in a study of cytomegalovirus exposure and HLA in healthy donors. 13 Jbeta primers and 60 Vbeta primers were used for the PCR. TCRdb keeps only in-frame clones here, not all; method: immunoSEQ multiplex PCR. This table holds 150,000 to 200,000 clones, over 75% found once. The source material was PBMCs. These receptors were taken from a woman in her late teens or twenties in good health and CMV-seronegative.

The V call is TRBV18, the J call TRBJ2-7; D is perhaps TRBD1 (5 bases). V lost 6 bases to trimming and J lost 4 bases, with 19 bases between them. The germline gives CDR1 KGHSH, CDR2 LQKENI. This CDR3 has 15 amino acids. CDR3 nucleotides: TGTGCCAGCTCCCCAGGGTCGGTCCAGGCGTACGAGCAGTACTTC. Residues: CASSPGSVQAYEQYF. Full variable domain (missing parts from reference TRBV18 and TRBJ2-7): NAGVMQNPRHLVRRRGQEARLRCSPMKGHSHVYWYRQLPEEGLKFMVYLQKENIIDESGMPKERFSAEFPKEGPSILRIQQVVRGDSAAYFCASSPGSVQAYEQYFGPGTRLTVT.

The rearrangement uses TRBV6-6 and TRBJ2-2; the D gene is possibly TRBD1 (6 bases). The V end was cut by 6 bases, the J end by 5 bases, with 13 bases between. CDR3 length: 14 amino acids. CDR1 and CDR2 from the germline V gene are MNHNY and SVGAGI (reference sequence). CDR3 nucleotides: TGTGCCAGCAGCGAACAGGGTTGGACCGGGGAGCTGTTTTTT. Translating gives CASSEQGWTGELFF.

The chain has TRBV9 and TRBJ1-2; perhaps TRBD1 as D (6 bases). Trimming pared 4 bases from V and 8 bases from J, leaving 21 bases between. The CDR3 totals 15 residues. Germline loops: CDR1 SGDLS, CDR2 YYNGEE. The CDR3 nucleotides are TGTGCCAGCAGCCCTTCCGGGACAACAAGGAAAGGCTACACCTTC. Encoded protein: CASSPSGTTRKGYTF.

The gene calls are TRBV19 and TRBJ1-1; D is possibly TRBD1 (6 bases). The V end lost 3 bases, the J end lost 5 bases, and 13 bases lay between the germline ends. The CDR3 contains 14 residues. Germline values: CDR1 LNHDA, CDR2 SQIVND (reference sequence). As DNA, the CDR3 is TGTGCCAGTAGTATGACAGGATTGGGGACTGAAGCTTTCTTT. It encodes CASSMTGLGTEAFF.

This chain's CDR3 is CASSLRQGVGYTF. The CDR3 DNA is TGCGCCAGCAGCTTGAGGCAGGGCGTGGGCTACACCTTC. The chain employs TRBV5-1 and TRBJ1-2; possibly TRBD1 for D (5 bases). V shed 1 base and J shed 8 bases, with 12 bases lying between them. The CDR3 totals 13 residues. Germline V lookup: CDR1 SGHRS, CDR2 YFSETQ.

The chain has TRBV28 and TRBJ1-5, with a possible D match to TRBD1 (5 bases). This CDR3 has 14 amino acids. The ends were cut back, 2 bases at V and 4 bases at J, with 9 bases in the middle. Germline assignment: CDR1 MDHEN and CDR2 SYDVKM. CDR3 nucleotide sequence: TGTGCCAGCAGTTTAGGGGCACTTAATCAGCCCCAGCATTTT. This codes for CASSLGALNQPQHF.

The chain carries TRBV28 and TRBJ2-7, with 8 bases lining up with TRBD1. Per the germline V gene, CDR1 is MDHEN and CDR2 is SYDVKM. V trimming: 2 bases; J trimming: 6 bases; junction bases outside the gene matches: 6. The CDR3 consists of 14 residues. In DNA form, the CDR3 reads TGTGCCAGCAGTTTAACCGGGACAGGTGTCGAGCAGTACTTC. The encoded protein is CASSLTGTGVEQYF.

A single count supports this clone. The V gene is TRBV7-3, the J gene TRBJ2-3, with 7 bases fitting TRBD2. In germline, CDR1 is SGHTA, CDR2 FQGTGA. The junction had 3 bases not matched to a gene; V was cut back by 5 bases and J by 4 bases. CDR3 size: 13 residues. The CDR3 reads CASSKTSADTQYF. In DNA, the CDR3 is TGTGCCAGCAGCAAAACTAGCGCAGATACGCAGTATTTT. The variable domain in full, completed from reference TRBV7-3 and TRBJ2-3, reads GAGVSQTPSNKVTEKGKYVELRCDPISGHTALYWYRQSLGQGPEFLIYFQGTGAADDSGLPNDRFFAVRPEGSVSTLKIQRTERGDSAVYLCASSKTSADTQYFGPGTRLTVL.

This clone appeared a few times. The rearrangement uses TRBV28 and TRBJ2-3, with 9 bases that match TRBD2. This CDR3 spans 14 amino acids. Per the germline V gene, CDR1 is MDHEN and CDR2 is SYDVKM. The V segment lost 8 bases and the J segment 0 bases; nucleotides outside the gene matches: 3. CDR3 DNA: TGTGCCAGCGGCCTAGCGGGAAGCACAGATACGCAGTATTTT. Its translation: CASGLAGSTDTQYF.

The chain joins TRBV7-2 to TRBJ2-7; 7 bases match TRBD2. CDR3 length: 14 residues. V shed 3 bases and J 3 bases; nucleotides not matched to a gene: 5. The germline V gene encodes CDR1 SGHTA and CDR2 FQGNSA. CDR3 sequence (DNA): TGTGCCAGCAGCTTCCAGGCGGGGGACTACGAGCAGTACTTC. Translated: CASSFQAGDYEQYF.

The chain combines TRBV6-6 with TRBJ2-4; D not certain. CDR3 length equals 15 residues. Trimming removed 2 bases at V and 2 bases at J, with 10 bases between. CDR1 is MNHNY and CDR2 is SVGAGI in the germline V gene (reference sequence). CDR3 loop: CASSYDQASKNIQYF. The CDR3 DNA reads TGTGCCAGCAGTTACGACCAGGCCTCCAAAAACATTCAGTACTTC.

This chain uses TRBV7-8 with TRBJ1-5, with a possible D match to TRBD1 (5 bases). From germline, CDR1 is SGHVS and CDR2 FQNEAQ. Deletions cut 4 bases from V and 1 base from J, with 14 bases between. The CDR3 is 16 amino acids. The CDR3 region is CASSSHPDRSNQPQHF. CDR3 coding DNA: TGTGCCAGCAGCTCCCACCCTGACAGAAGCAATCAGCCCCAGCATTTT.

The V and J genes are TRBV7-9 and TRBJ2-3, with a possible D match to TRBD1 (5 bases). Germline CDR1 SEHNR, CDR2 FQNEAQ (reference sequence). Deletions cut 0 bases from V and 5 bases from J, with 15 bases between. This CDR3 is 16 amino acids long. CDR3 amino acids: CASSLAGEGAGDTQYF. DNA of the CDR3: TGTGCCAGCAGCTTAGCGGGTGAAGGGGCTGGAGATACGCAGTATTTT.

The CDR3 coding sequence is TGTGCCAGCAGCACCAGCGGTCCGGGGACCCAGTACTTC. Its translation is CASSTSGPGTQYF. The chain joins TRBV7-9 to TRBJ2-5; TRBD2 is a possible D gene (5 bases). CDR1 SEHNR and CDR2 FQNEAQ come from the germline V gene (reference sequence). Trimming left V 5 bases short and J 7 bases short, with 14 bases between. The CDR3 length is 13 residues.

This chain links TRBV18 with TRBJ2-1; 8 nucleotides match TRBD2. The CDR3 spans 14 residues. With V trimmed by 1 base and J by 5 bases, 1 base remained unmatched. From germline, CDR1 is KGHSH and CDR2 LQKENI. The CDR3 here is CASSPLAGNNEQFF. The CDR3 nucleotides are TGTGCCAGCTCACCACTAGCGGGAAACAATGAGCAGTTCTTC.

The chain links TRBV5-1 to TRBJ2-7; D possibly corresponds to TRBD1 (6 bases). CDR3 length: 13 residues. Germline CDR1 SGHRS, CDR2 YFSETQ. Trimming removed 10 bases at V and 5 bases at J, with 19 bases between. The CDR3 region is CASRGQTAHEQYF. The CDR3 nucleotides are TGCGCCTCCAGGGGCCAAACAGCCCACGAGCAGTACTTC. Looking up the rest from reference TRBV5-1 and TRBJ2-7 gives the full variable domain: KAGVTQTPRYLIKTRGQQVTLSCSPISGHRSVSWYQQTPGQGLQFLFEYFSETQRNKGNFPGRFSGRQFSNSRSEMNVSTLELGDSALYLCASRGQTAHEQYFGPGTRLTVT.

The chain carries TRBV5-1 and TRBJ2-7, with D hard to call. This CDR3 has 14 residues. V gave up 2 bases and J gave up 2 bases, with 11 bases separating them. From germline, CDR1 is SGHRS and CDR2 YFSETQ. The CDR3 sequence is CASSFRISAYEQYF. DNA for the CDR3: TGCGCCAGCAGCTTCAGAATAAGTGCCTACGAGCAGTACTTC.

The chain uses TRBV6-4 and TRBJ2-2; TRBD1 might be the D (5 bases). Germline values: CDR1 MRHNA, CDR2 SNTAGT. This CDR3 comprises 16 residues. Trimming left V 0 bases short and J 0 bases short, with 8 bases between. CDR3 DNA sequence: TGTGCCAGCAGTGACTCCGCCAGGGCGAACACCGGGGAGCTGTTTTTT. Translating it yields CASSDSARANTGELFF.

CDR3 DNA: TGCGCCAGCAAGAGGGGGCGCATGGTGAACACTGAAGCTTTCTTT. Its protein product is CASKRGRMVNTEAFF. This rearrangement joins TRBV10-1 to TRBJ1-1; 7 nucleotides align to TRBD1. Germline trimming cut 7 bases from V and 0 bases from J; bases unmatched to any gene: 8. Germline V CDR1 and CDR2: WNHNN, SYGVQD (reference sequence). The CDR3 covers 15 residues.

V and J are TRBV4-1 and TRBJ1-2, with 9 bases that match TRBD1. The CDR3 runs 14 residues. The ends lost 5 bases at V and 8 bases at J; junction bases unmatched: 9. Germline assignment: CDR1 MGHRA and CDR2 YSYEKL. CDR3 coding DNA: TGCGCCAGCAGCTCGGGACAGGGAAGGTACGGCTACACCTTC. Amino acids: CASSSGQGRYGYTF.

This CDR3 is CASSQDLNTEAFF. The CDR3, as DNA: TGTGCCAGCAGCCAAGATCTCAACACTGAAGCTTTCTTT. The genes are TRBV14 and TRBJ1-1; D gene ambiguous. Per the germline V gene, CDR1 is SGHDN and CDR2 is FVKESK. There are 13 residues in the CDR3. Trimming took off 0 bases at V and 2 bases at J, with 4 bases between the two ends.

This rearrangement joins TRBV6-6 to TRBJ1-1; D gene unclear. This CDR3 has 14 amino acids. In germline, CDR1 is MNHNY, CDR2 SVGAGI (reference sequence). Trimming cost V 0 bases and J 1 base, with 6 bases left between them. The CDR3 spells CASSYSGGNTEAFF. For the CDR3, the DNA is TGTGCCAGCAGTTACTCAGGAGGGAACACTGAAGCTTTCTTT.

This CDR3 is CASTRWLAYEQYF. The CDR3 DNA follows: TGTGCCAGCACTCGGTGGTTGGCCTACGAGCAGTACTTC. The V and J genes are TRBV28 and TRBJ2-7, with unresolved D. Trimming took off 7 bases at V and 2 bases at J, with 12 bases between the two ends. Germline V gene data show CDR1 as MDHEN and CDR2 as SYDVKM. This CDR3 has 13 amino acids.

The chain recombines TRBV19 with TRBJ2-1; TRBD2 agrees at 11 bases. Trimming took 10 bases from V and 4 from J; bases not matched to a gene: 15. Germline values: CDR1 LNHDA, CDR2 SQIVND (reference sequence). This CDR3 is 17 amino acids long. The DNA for the CDR3 is TGTGCCACCCGGACAGGGAGGGGGACTAGCGGTTACAATGAGCAGTTCTTC. Amino acids: CATRTGRGTSGYNEQFF.

The V gene is TRBV4-1, the J gene TRBJ2-5; 7 nucleotides line up with TRBD2. Trimming removed 5 bases from V and 1 base from J; junction bases left unmatched: 4. This CDR3 has 14 amino acids. The germline gives CDR1 MGHRA, CDR2 YSYEKL. The CDR3 loop is CASSASGAQETQYF. In DNA, the CDR3 is TGCGCCAGCAGCGCCAGCGGGGCCCAAGAGACCCAGTACTTC.